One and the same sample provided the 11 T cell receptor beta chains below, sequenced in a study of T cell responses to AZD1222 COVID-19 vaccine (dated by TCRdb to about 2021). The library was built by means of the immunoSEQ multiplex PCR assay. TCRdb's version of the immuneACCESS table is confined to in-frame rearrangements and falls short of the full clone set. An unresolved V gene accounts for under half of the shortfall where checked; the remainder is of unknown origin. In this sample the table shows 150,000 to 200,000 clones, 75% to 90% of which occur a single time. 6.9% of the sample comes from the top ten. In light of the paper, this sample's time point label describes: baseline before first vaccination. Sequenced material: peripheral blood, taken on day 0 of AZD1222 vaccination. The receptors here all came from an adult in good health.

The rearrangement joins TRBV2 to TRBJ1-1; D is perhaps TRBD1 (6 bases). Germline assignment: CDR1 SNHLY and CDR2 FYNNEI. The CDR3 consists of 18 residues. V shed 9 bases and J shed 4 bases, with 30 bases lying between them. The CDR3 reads CARDGPRDNAQVGTEAFF. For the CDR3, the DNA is TGTGCCAGAGATGGACCCCGGGACAATGCTCAGGTTGGCACTGAAGCTTTCTTT.

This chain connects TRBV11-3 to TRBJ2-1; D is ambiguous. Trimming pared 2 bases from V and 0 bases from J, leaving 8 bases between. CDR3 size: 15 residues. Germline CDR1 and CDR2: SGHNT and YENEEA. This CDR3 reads CASSLRLSSYNEQFF. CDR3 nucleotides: TGTGCCAGCAGCTTAAGGCTGAGCTCCTACAATGAGCAGTTCTTC.

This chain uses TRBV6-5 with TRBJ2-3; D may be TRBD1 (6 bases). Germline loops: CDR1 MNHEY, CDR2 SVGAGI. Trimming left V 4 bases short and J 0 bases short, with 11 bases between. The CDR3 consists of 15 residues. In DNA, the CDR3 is TGTGCCAGCAGTTTTAGGGGGTCTAGCACAGATACGCAGTATTTT. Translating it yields CASSFRGSSTDTQYF.

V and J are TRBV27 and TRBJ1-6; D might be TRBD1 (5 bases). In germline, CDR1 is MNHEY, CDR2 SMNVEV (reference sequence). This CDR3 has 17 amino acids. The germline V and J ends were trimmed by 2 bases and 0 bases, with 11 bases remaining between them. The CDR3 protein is CASSLDRGSSYNSPLHF. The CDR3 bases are TGTGCCAGCAGTTTAGATCGGGGGAGCTCCTATAATTCACCCCTCCACTTT.

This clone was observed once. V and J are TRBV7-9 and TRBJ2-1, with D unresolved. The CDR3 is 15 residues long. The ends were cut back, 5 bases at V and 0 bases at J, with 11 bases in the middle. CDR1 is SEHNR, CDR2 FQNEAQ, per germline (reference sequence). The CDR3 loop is CASSGLTSSYNEQFF. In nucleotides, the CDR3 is TGTGCCAGCAGCGGGCTTACCAGCTCCTACAATGAGCAGTTCTTC.

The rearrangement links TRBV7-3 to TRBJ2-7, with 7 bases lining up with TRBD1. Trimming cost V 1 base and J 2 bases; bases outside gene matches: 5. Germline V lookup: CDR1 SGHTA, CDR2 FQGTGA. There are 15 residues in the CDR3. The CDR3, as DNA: TGTGCCAGCAGCTTAAACAGGGGTATCACCTACGAGCAGTACTTC. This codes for CASSLNRGITYEQYF. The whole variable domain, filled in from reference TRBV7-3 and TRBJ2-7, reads GAGVSQTPSNKVTEKGKYVELRCDPISGHTALYWYRQSLGQGPEFLIYFQGTGAADDSGLPNDRFFAVRPEGSVSTLKIQRTERGDSAVYLCASSLNRGITYEQYFGPGTRLTVT.

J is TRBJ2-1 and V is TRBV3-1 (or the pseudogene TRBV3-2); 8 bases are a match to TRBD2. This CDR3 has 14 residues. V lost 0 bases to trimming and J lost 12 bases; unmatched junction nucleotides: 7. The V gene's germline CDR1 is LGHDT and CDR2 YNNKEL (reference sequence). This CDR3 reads CASSQDQGGGTQFF. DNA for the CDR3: TGTGCCAGCAGCCAAGATCAGGGCGGGGGGACGCAGTTCTTC.

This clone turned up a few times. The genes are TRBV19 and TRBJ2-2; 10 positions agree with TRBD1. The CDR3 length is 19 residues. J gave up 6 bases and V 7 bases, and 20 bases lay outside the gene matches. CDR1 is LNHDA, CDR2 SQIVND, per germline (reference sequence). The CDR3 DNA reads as TGTGCCAGTAATCAGACGGGACAGGGGCGAATAGGGTCCGCCGGGGAGCTGTTTTTT. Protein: CASNQTGQGRIGSAGELFF.

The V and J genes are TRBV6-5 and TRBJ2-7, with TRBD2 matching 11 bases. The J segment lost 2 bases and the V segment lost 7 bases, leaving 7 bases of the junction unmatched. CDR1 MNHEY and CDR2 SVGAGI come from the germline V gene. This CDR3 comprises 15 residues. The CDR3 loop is CASMPSGGPTYEQYV. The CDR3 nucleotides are TGTGCCAGCATGCCTAGCGGGGGGCCTACCTACGAGCAGTACGTC.

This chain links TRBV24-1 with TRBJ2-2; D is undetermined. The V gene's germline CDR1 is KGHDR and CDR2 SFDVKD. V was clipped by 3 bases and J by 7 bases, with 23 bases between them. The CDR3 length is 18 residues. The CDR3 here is CATSDAAGILVVGGELFF. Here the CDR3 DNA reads TGTGCCACCAGTGATGCCGCTGGTATCCTTGTTGTAGGCGGGGAGCTGTTTTTT.

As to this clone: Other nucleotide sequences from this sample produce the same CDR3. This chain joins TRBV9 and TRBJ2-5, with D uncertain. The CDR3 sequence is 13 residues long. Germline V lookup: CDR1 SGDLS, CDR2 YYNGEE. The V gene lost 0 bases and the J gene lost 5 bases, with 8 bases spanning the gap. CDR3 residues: CASSVAPRETQYF. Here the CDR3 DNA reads TGTGCCAGCAGCGTAGCCCCCCGGGAGACCCAGTACTTC.